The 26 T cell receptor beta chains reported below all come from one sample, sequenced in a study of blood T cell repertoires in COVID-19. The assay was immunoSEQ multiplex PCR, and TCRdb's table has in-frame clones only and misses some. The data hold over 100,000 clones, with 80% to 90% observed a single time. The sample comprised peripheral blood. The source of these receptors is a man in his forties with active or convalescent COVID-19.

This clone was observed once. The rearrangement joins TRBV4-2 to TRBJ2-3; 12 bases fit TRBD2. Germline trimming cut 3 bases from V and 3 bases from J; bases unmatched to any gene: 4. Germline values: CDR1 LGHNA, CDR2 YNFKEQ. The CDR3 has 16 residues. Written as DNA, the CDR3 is TGTGCCAGCAGCCAGCATACTAGCGGGGGGACAGATACGCAGTATTTT. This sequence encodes CASSQHTSGGTDTQYF.

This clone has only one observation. The CDR3 DNA follows: TGTGCCAGCAGGGGGGAAAAGGGGGCAAGCACTGAAGCTTTCTTT. It encodes CASRGEKGASTEAFF. The V call is TRBV6-5, the J call TRBJ1-1; 7 bases are a match to TRBD1. Germline-derived CDR1 and CDR2 are MNHEY and SVGAGI. The CDR3 length is 15 residues. J lost 4 bases, V lost 6 bases, and 11 bases had no gene match.

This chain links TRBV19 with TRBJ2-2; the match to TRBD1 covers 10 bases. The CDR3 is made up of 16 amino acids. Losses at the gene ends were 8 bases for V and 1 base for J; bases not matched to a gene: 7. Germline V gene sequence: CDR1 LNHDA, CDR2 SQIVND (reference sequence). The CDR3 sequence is CASRVGTGVNTGELFF. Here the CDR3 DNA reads TGTGCCAGTCGGGTCGGGACAGGGGTGAACACCGGGGAGCTGTTTTTT.

The CDR3 sequence: CASGARMSPGNTIYF. In DNA, the CDR3 is TGTGCCAGCGGGGCACGGATGAGTCCTGGAAACACCATATATTTT. The chain is built from TRBV6-5 and TRBJ1-3; TRBD1 is a possible D gene (5 bases). Germline V lookup: CDR1 MNHEY, CDR2 SVGAGI. V gave up 8 bases and J gave up 2 bases, with 16 bases separating them. This CDR3 has 15 amino acids.

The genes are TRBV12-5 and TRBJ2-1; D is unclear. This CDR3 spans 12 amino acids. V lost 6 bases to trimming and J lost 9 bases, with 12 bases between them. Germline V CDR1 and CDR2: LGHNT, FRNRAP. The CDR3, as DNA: TGTGCTAGTGGGTCACCGGGTGGTGAGCAGTTCTTC. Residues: CASGSPGGEQFF.

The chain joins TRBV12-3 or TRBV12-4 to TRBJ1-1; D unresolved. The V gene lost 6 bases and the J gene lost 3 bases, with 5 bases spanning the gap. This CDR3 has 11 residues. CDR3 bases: TGTGCCAGCAGCGGGTACACTGAAGCTTTCTTT. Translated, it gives CASSGYTEAFF.

CDR3 sequence: CASSSGGASTNEKLFF. The CDR3 DNA sequence: TGTGCCAGCAGCTCGGGAGGGGCATCAACTAATGAAAAACTGTTTTTT. V and J are TRBV5-4 and TRBJ1-4; the D gene is possibly TRBD1 (5 bases). Trimming left V 3 bases short and J 0 bases short, with 12 bases between. This CDR3 spans 16 amino acids. Germline CDR1 SGHNT, CDR2 YYREEE (reference sequence).

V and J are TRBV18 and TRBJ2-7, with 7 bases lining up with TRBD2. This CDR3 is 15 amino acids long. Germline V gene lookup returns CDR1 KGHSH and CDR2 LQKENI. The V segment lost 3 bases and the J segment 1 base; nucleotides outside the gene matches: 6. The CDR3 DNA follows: TGTGCCAGCTCACCCCCCTCGCGGGGGTCCTACGAGCAGTACTTC. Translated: CASSPPSRGSYEQYF.

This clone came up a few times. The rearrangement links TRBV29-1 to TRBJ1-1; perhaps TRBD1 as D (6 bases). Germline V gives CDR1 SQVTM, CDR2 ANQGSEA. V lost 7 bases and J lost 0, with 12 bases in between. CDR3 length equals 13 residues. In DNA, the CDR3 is TGCAGCGCCGGACAGCACATGAACACTGAAGCTTTCTTT. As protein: CSAGQHMNTEAFF.

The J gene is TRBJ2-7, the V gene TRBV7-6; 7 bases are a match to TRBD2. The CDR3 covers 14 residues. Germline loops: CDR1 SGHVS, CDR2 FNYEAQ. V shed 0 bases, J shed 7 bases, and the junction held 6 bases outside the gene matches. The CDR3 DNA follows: TGTGCCAGCAGCTTAGCCTCTTGGGGGGGAGAGCAGTACTTC. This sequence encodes CASSLASWGGEQYF.

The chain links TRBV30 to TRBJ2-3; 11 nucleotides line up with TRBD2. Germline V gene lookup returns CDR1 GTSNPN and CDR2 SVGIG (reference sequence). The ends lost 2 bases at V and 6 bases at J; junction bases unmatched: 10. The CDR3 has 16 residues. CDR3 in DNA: TGTGCCTGGAGTCCGAGGACTAGCGGGCCTTACGATACGCAGTATTTT. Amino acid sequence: CAWSPRTSGPYDTQYF.

Written as DNA, the CDR3 is TGTGCCAGCAGCTTAATAGGACTAGCGGGGACCACAGATACGCAGTATTTT. It translates to CASSLIGLAGTTDTQYF. V gene TRBV7-9 combines with J gene TRBJ2-3; 12 bases are shared with TRBD2. The V gene end was trimmed by 2 bases and the J gene end by 2 bases; junction bases not matched to a gene: 5. Per germline, CDR1 SEHNR and CDR2 FQNEAQ (reference sequence). The CDR3 sequence is 17 residues long.

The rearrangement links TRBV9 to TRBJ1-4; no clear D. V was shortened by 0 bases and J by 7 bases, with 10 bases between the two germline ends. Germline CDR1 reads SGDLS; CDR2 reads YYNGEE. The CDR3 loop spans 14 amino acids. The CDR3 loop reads CASSVGGRGEKLFF. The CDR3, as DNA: TGTGCCAGCAGCGTAGGTGGTCGAGGTGAAAAACTGTTTTTT.

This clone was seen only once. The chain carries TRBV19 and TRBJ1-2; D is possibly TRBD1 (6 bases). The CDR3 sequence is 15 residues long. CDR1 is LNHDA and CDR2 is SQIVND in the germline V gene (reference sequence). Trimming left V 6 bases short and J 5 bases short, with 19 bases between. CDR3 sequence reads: CASSPRGPSRYGYTF. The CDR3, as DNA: TGTGCCAGTAGCCCCAGGGGACCATCTAGGTATGGCTACACCTTC.

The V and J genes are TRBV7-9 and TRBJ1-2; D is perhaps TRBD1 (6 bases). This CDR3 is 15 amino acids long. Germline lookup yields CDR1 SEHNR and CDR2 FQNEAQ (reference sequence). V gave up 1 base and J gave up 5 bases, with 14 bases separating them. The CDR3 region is CASSLVQWGQYGYTF. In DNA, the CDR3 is TGTGCCAGCAGCTTAGTTCAATGGGGGCAGTATGGCTACACCTTC.

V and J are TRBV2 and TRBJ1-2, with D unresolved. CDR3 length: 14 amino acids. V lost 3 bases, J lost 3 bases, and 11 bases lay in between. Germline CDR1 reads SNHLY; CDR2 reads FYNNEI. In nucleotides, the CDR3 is TGTGCCAGCAGTGACCGTACACCTGACTATGGCTACACCTTC. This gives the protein CASSDRTPDYGYTF. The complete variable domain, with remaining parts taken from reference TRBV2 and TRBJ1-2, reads EPEVTQTPSHQVTQMGQEVILRCVPISNHLYFYWYRQILGQKVEFLVSFYNNEISEKSEIFDDQFSVERPDGSNFTLKIRSTKLEDSAMYFCASSDRTPDYGYTFGSGTRLTVV.

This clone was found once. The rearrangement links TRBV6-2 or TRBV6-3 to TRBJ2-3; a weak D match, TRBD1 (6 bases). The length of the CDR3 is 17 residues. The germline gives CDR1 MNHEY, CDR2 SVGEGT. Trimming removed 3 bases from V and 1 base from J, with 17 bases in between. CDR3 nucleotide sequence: TGTGCCAGCAGTTATGGACAGTCCAGCAGCGGCACAGATACGCAGTATTTT. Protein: CASSYGQSSSGTDTQYF.

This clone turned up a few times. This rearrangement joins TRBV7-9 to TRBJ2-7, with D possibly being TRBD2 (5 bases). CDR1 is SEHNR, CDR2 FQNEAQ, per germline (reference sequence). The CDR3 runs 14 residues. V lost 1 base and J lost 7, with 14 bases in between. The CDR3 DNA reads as TGTGCCAGCAGCTTAGGTGGGCTAGCCGGGGAGCAGTACTTC. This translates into CASSLGGLAGEQYF.

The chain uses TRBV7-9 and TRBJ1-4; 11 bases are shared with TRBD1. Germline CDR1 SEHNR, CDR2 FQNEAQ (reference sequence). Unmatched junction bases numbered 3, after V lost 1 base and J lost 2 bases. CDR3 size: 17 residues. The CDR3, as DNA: TGTGCCAGCAGCTTAGGCGGACAGGGGGCCACTAATGAAAAACTGTTTTTT. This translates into CASSLGGQGATNEKLFF.

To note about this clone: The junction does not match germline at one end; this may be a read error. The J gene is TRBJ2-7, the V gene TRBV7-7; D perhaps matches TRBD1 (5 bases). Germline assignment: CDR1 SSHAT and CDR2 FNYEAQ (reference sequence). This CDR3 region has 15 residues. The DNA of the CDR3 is TGTGCTAGCAGCTTAGGGTCAGGGATCGGCGACGAGCAGTACTTC. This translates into CASSLGSGIGDEQYF. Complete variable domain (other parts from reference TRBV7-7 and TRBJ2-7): GAGVSQSPRYKVTKRGQDVTLRCDPISSHATLYWYQQALGQGPEFLTYFNYEAQPDKSGLPSDRFSAERPEGSISTLTIQRTEQRDSAMYRCASSLGSGIGDEQYFGPGTRLTVT.

The CDR3, as DNA: TGTGCCAGCAGCTCGTCTTTGGTCTTGGGACTAGCGAGTCAAGAGACCCAGTACTTC. This gives the protein CASSSSLVLGLASQETQYF. The J gene is TRBJ2-5, the V gene TRBV7-6, with TRBD2 matching 10 bases. The CDR3 loop spans 19 amino acids. Germline lookup yields CDR1 SGHVS and CDR2 FNYEAQ. V was clipped by 4 bases and J by 2 bases; unmatched bases: 16.

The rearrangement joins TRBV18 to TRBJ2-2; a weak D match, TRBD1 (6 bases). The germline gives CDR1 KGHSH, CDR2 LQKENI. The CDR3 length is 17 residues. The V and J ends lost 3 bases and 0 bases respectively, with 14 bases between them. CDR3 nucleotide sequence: TGTGCCAGCTCACCTAACACCGGGACAACGAACACCGGGGAGCTGTTTTTT. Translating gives CASSPNTGTTNTGELFF.

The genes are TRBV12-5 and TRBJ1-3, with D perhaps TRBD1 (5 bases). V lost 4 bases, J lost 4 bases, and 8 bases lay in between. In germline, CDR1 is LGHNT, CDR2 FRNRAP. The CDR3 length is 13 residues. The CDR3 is CASGSDKGNTIYF. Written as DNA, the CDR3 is TGTGCTAGTGGTTCGGACAAAGGAAACACCATATATTTT.

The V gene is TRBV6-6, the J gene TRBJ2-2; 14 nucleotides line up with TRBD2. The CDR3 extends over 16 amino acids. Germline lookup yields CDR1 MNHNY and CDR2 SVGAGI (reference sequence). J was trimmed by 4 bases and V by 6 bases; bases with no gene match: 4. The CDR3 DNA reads TGTGCCAGCAGCTCAGGACTAGCGGGGGGCACCGGGGAGCTGTTTTTT. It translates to CASSSGLAGGTGELFF.

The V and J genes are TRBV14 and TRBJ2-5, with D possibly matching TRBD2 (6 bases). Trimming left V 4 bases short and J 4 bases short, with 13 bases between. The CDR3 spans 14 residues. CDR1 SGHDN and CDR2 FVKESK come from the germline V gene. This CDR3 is CASSLITGVETQYF. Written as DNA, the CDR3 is TGTGCCAGCAGCCTTATCACGGGGGTAGAGACCCAGTACTTC.

In nucleotides, the CDR3 is TGTGCCAGCAGCTTAAGGGGGCCGAGTAATGTAGCTGCCGGGGAGCTGTTTTTT. Its protein is CASSLRGPSNVAAGELFF. The chain carries TRBV7-3 and TRBJ2-2; D is possibly TRBD1 (6 bases). The germline V gene has CDR1 SGHTA and CDR2 FQGTGA. CDR3 length: 18 amino acids. V was cut by 1 base and J by 6 bases, with 21 bases left in between.